These T cell receptor beta chains were read from a single sample in a study of shared clonotypes between healthy human individuals. Profiling relied on immunoSEQ multiplex PCR, and the TCRdb table lists in-frame clones only, not all of them. Here the sample spans about 2.5 million clones, approximately 90% being singletons. Sequencing used naive CD4+ T cells from PBMCs. The receptors were sampled from a young man in good health. Some clones in this sample may be carry-over from other donors' samples. CDR3s include the opening cysteine and the closing phenylalanine or tryptophan. The D gene is left open where the match is weak. Size is omitted from some rows. Given values are once, few, many or a class for expanded clones.

>.|TRBJ1-3|TRBV28|TRBD1
TGTGCCAGCAGTTTCTACAGGGGTAAGGCTGGAAACACCATATATTTT
CASSFYRGKAGNTIYF
>once|TRBJ2-3|TRBV6-1|.
TGTGCCAGCAGGGTCTTTGGCACAGATACGCAGTATTTT
CASRVFGTDTQYF
>once|TRBJ2-3|TRBV28|TRBD1
TGTGCCAGCAGTATTGGACAGGGGAGCACAGATACGCAGTATTTT
CASSIGQGSTDTQYF
>.|TRBJ2-5|TRBV7-3|.
TGTGCCAGCAGCCGGGACAGCTCCGGGGGAGAGACCCAGTACTTC
CASSRDSSGGETQYF
>.|TRBJ2-1|TRBV28|TRBD2
TGTGCCAGCAGTTCTAGCGGGAGGGGTGAGCAGTTCTTC
CASSSSGRGEQFF
>.|TRBJ1-5|TRBV27|TRBD1
TGTGCCAGCAGTTTATATTACCCGAGGACAGGGGATAGCAATCAGCCCCAGCATTTT
CASSLYYPRTGDSNQPQHF
>.|TRBJ1-5|TRBV18|.
TGTGCCAGCTCACCGCTGAAGGGATCTCAGCCCCAGCATTTT
CASSPLKGSQPQHF
>.|TRBJ2-3|TRBV2|TRBD2
TGTGCCAGCAGTGATAAGCTAGCGGGAGATACGCAGTATTTT
CASSDKLAGDTQYF
>once|TRBJ2-1|TRBV5-1|.
TGCGCCAGCAGCTTGCCGAATTGGGGTGAGCAGTTCTTC
CASSLPNWGEQFF
>.|TRBJ2-3|TRBV5-4|TRBD1
TGTGCCAGCAGCTTGGCAGGGGGCCTGGCGGATACGCAGTATTTT
CASSLAGGLADTQYF
>.|TRBJ2-1|TRBV6-4|.
TGTGCCAGCAGAGTGGACGCCTACAATGAGCAGTTCTTC
CASRVDAYNEQFF
>few|TRBJ1-1|TRBV18|TRBD1
TGTGCCAGCTCACCGGGACAGTTGAACACTGAAGCTTTCTTT
CASSPGQLNTEAFF
>.|TRBJ1-2|TRBV20-1|.
TGCAGTGTATGGCAGTACTATGGCTACACCTTC
CSVWQYYGYTF
>.|TRBJ2-1|TRBV28|.
TGTGCCAGCAGTCCTCAACGTACCTACAATGAGCAGTTCTTC
CASSPQRTYNEQFF
>.|TRBJ2-7|TRBV19|.
TGTGCCAGTAGTAGTCGGCAGGGGTACTACGAGCAGTACTTC
CASSSRQGYYEQYF
>once|TRBJ1-2|TRBV28|TRBD1
TGTGCCAGCAGATACTCAGGGGGCCGTAGCTATGGCTACACCTTC
CASRYSGGRSYGYTF
>.|TRBJ1-4|TRBV7-9|.
TGTGCCAGCAGCCCTAGTGGGGGGACAGAAAAACTGTTTTTT
CASSPSGGTEKLFF
>.|TRBJ2-7|TRBV6-5|.
TGTGCCAGCAGGCCCACGGGGGGACAGGACTACGAGCAGTACTTC
CASRPTGGQDYEQYF
>.|TRBJ2-7|TRBV7-9|.
TGTGCCAGCAGCTCCTCCGGAGGGCTAGCCGGCGAGCAGTACTTC
CASSSSGGLAGEQYF
>.|TRBJ1-4|TRBV4-1|.
TGCGCCAGCAGCCAAGAGGGGGGCGGGGGTGAAAAACTGTTTTTT
CASSQEGGGGEKLFF
>few|TRBJ1-1|TRBV25-1|.
TGTGCCAGCAGTGATTGGGCGGTTACTGAAGCTTTCTTT
CASSDWAVTEAFF
>.|TRBJ2-3|TRBV15|.
TGTGCCACCAGCAGAGATCTCACAGATACGCAGTATTTT
CATSRDLTDTQYF
>.|TRBJ2-7|TRBV5-6|.
TGTGCCAGCAAGGGTAGGGCTCCCTCCTACGAGCAGTACTTC
CASKGRAPSYEQYF
>.|TRBJ2-1|TRBV29-1|TRBD2
TGCAGCGTGGCTAGCGGATACAATGAGCAGTTCTTC
CSVASGYNEQFF
>.|TRBJ2-7|TRBV5-4|.
TGTGCCAGCAGCTTGGGGCTAGCCCACGAGCAGTACTTC
CASSLGLAHEQYF
>.|TRBJ2-7|TRBV5-4|.
TGTGCCAGCAGCTCCGGATCCGCCTACGAGCAGTACTTC
CASSSGSAYEQYF
>.|TRBJ2-5|TRBV18|TRBD2
TGTGCCAGCTCACTGATCGTCAGCGGGAGGGAAGAGACCCAGTACTTC
CASSLIVSGREETQYF
>.|TRBJ2-1|TRBV4-1|TRBD2
TGCGCCAGCAGCCAAGTGGGACTAGCGGGAAAATCCTACAATGAGCAGTTCTTC
CASSQVGLAGKSYNEQFF
>once|TRBJ2-2|TRBV25-1|TRBD1
TGTGCCAGCAGTGAAGCTCGGGACAGAAACACCGGGGAGCTGTTTTTT
CASSEARDRNTGELFF
>.|TRBJ1-4|TRBV5-6|.
TGTGCCAGCAGCCTATTCCGGGAGTCTAATGAAAAACTGTTTTTT
CASSLFRESNEKLFF
>.|TRBJ2-7|TRBV11-2|.
TGTGCCAGCAGCGCCGGGACCAACTCCTACGAGCAGTACTTC
CASSAGTNSYEQYF
>once|TRBJ1-4|TRBV19|TRBD1
TGTGCCAGTAGAAAGGCAGGGGGCGAAGATGAAAAACTGTTTTTT
CASRKAGGEDEKLFF
>.|TRBJ2-7|TRBV5-4|TRBD2
TGTGCCAGCAGCTTGGGGGGACTAGCGGGAGGGATCCCCTACGAGCAGTACTTC
CASSLGGLAGGIPYEQYF
>.|TRBJ2-1|TRBV18|TRBD1
TGTGCCAGCTCACCAGTGACAGGGAGTAATGAGCAGTTCTTC
CASSPVTGSNEQFF
>.|TRBJ2-5|TRBV2|.
TGTGCCAGCAGTGAAAATATGGGTTGGGAGACCCAGTACTTC
CASSENMGWETQYF
>.|TRBJ2-7|TRBV13|TRBD1
TGTGCCAGCAGCTTGGGACAGTCCTACGAGCAGTACTTC
CASSLGQSYEQYF
>once|TRBJ1-5|TRBV18|TRBD1
TGTGCCAGCTCCCCCGGACAGGGCAATCAGCCCCAGCATTTT
CASSPGQGNQPQHF
>.|TRBJ2-7|TRBV5-1|TRBD2
TGCGCCAGCAGCTTGGAGGGACTAGCGTACTTC
CASSLEGLAYF
>.|TRBJ1-6|TRBV5-1|.
TGCGCCAGCAGCTTGGAGGGGGCCTATAATTCACCCCTCCACTTT
CASSLEGAYNSPLHF
>.|TRBJ1-4|TRBV9|.
TGTGCCAGCAGCGGCCCCGGCCGTAATGAAAAACTGTTTTTT
CASSGPGRNEKLFF
>.|TRBJ1-1|TRBV28|TRBD1
TGTGCCAGCGCGTCCAGGGGGCCTGAAGCTTTCTTT
CASASRGPEAFF
>.|TRBJ1-1|TRBV1|.
TGCACCAGCGCCCCGAGGGACAGGAACACTGAAGCTTTCTTT
CTSAPRDRNTEAFF
>.|TRBJ2-1|TRBV20-1|.
TGCAGTGCCGAAACAGGGTGGAAGTTCTTC
CSAETGWKFF
>.|TRBJ1-5|TRBV10-3|.
TGTGCCTTTTCGCGGAAGGGTCAGTGGGATTATCAGCCCCAGCATTTT
CAFSRKGQWDYQPQHF
>.|TRBJ1-1|TRBV5-6|.
TGTGCCAGCAGCTCTGACACTGAAGCTTTCTTT
CASSSDTEAFF
>.|TRBJ1-2|TRBV7-9|.
TGTGCCAGCAGCCTTATTAGAAGAGGGCGCGGCTACACCTTC
CASSLIRRGRGYTF
>.|TRBJ1-1|TRBV6-6|.
TGTGCCAGCAGTTACTCCCCGGGGGGGACTGAAGCTTTCTTT
CASSYSPGGTEAFF